These T cell receptor beta chains were read from a single sample in a study of blood T cell repertoires in COVID-19. The protocol was immunoSEQ multiplex PCR, while the TCRdb copy is restricted to in-frame clones and leaves out a portion. Among roughly 160,000 clones, 79% were seen once, and the ten largest hold 8.1%. The specimen was peripheral blood. These receptors all come from a woman aged 60-75 years with COVID-19, enrolled during active disease. Each CDR3 is given with its conserved first and last residue. The D gene is left open where the match is weak. Only some rows state a clone size, as once, few, many or a class for expanded clones.

j_call: TRBJ2-3
d_call: TRBD2
clone_size: -
v_call: TRBV7-2
cdr3_aa: CASSLGGLAGGHGDTQYF
cdr3_nt: TGTGCCAGCAGCTTAGGCGGGCTAGCGGGGGGACATGGGGATACGCAGTATTTT

j_call: TRBJ2-1
d_call: TRBD2
clone_size: -
v_call: TRBV19
cdr3_aa: CASSTSGGAAQQFF
cdr3_nt: TGTGCCAGTAGTACTAGCGGGGGGGCGGCCCAACAGTTCTTC

j_call: TRBJ2-5
d_call: -
clone_size: -
v_call: TRBV30
cdr3_aa: CAWVDSGTYQETQYF
cdr3_nt: TGTGCCTGGGTGGACAGCGGGACTTACCAAGAGACCCAGTACTTC

j_call: TRBJ2-2
d_call: TRBD2
clone_size: -
v_call: TRBV6-2/TRBV6-3
cdr3_aa: CASSYFSLRKGLAGTGELFF
cdr3_nt: TGTGCCAGCAGTTACTTCTCACTAAGGAAGGGACTAGCGGGAACCGGGGAGCTGTTTTTT

j_call: TRBJ2-3
d_call: -
clone_size: few
v_call: TRBV4-1
cdr3_aa: CASSHSSRIAGRTDTQYF
cdr3_nt: TGCGCCAGCAGCCACAGCAGTCGAATAGCAGGGCGCACAGATACGCAGTATTTT

j_call: TRBJ1-5
d_call: TRBD1
clone_size: few
v_call: TRBV28
cdr3_aa: CASYGQGANQPQHF
cdr3_nt: TGTGCCTCTTACGGGCAGGGGGCGAATCAGCCCCAGCATTTT

j_call: TRBJ2-4
d_call: TRBD2
clone_size: once
v_call: TRBV15
cdr3_aa: CATSRYTGTSGNIQYF
cdr3_nt: TGTGCCACCAGCAGATATACCGGGACTAGCGGGAACATTCAGTACTTC

j_call: TRBJ1-6
d_call: TRBD1
clone_size: -
v_call: TRBV10-3
cdr3_aa: CAISDRGRGQNSPLHF
cdr3_nt: TGTGCCATCAGTGATAGAGGTCGGGGACAGAATTCACCCCTCCACTTT

j_call: TRBJ2-3
d_call: TRBD2
clone_size: -
v_call: TRBV18
cdr3_aa: CASSPLAGGTDTQYF
cdr3_nt: TGTGCCAGCTCACCGCTAGCGGGGGGCACAGATACGCAGTATTTT

j_call: TRBJ1-3
d_call: TRBD1
clone_size: -
v_call: TRBV10-2
cdr3_aa: CASTGERTGGSSGNTIYF
cdr3_nt: TGCGCCAGCACCGGAGAACGAACAGGGGGGAGCTCTGGAAACACCATATATTTT

j_call: TRBJ1-2
d_call: TRBD1
clone_size: -
v_call: TRBV7-9
cdr3_aa: CASSLRQGADGYTF
cdr3_nt: TGTGCCAGCAGTCTCCGACAGGGGGCAGATGGCTACACCTTC

j_call: TRBJ2-2
d_call: TRBD2
clone_size: -
v_call: TRBV6-6
cdr3_aa: CASSPLAGGPNTGELFF
cdr3_nt: TGTGCCAGCAGTCCACTAGCGGGGGGACCCAACACCGGGGAGCTGTTTTTT

j_call: TRBJ1-1
d_call: TRBD1
clone_size: -
v_call: TRBV5-4
cdr3_aa: CASSDTGGWTEAFF
cdr3_nt: TGTGCCAGCAGTGACACAGGGGGTTGGACTGAAGCTTTCTTT

j_call: TRBJ2-1
d_call: -
clone_size: -
v_call: TRBV28
cdr3_aa: CASSPRGPREQFF
cdr3_nt: TGTGCCAGCAGTCCTCGGGGTCCTAGGGAGCAGTTCTTC

j_call: TRBJ1-1
d_call: -
clone_size: few
v_call: TRBV19
cdr3_aa: CASSRRTGNTEAFF
cdr3_nt: TGTGCCAGTAGTCGGAGGACGGGGAACACTGAAGCTTTCTTT

j_call: TRBJ1-5
d_call: TRBD1
clone_size: once
v_call: TRBV6-2/TRBV6-3
cdr3_aa: CASSYHTGTGSNQPQHF
cdr3_nt: TGTGCCAGCAGTTACCACACCGGGACAGGGAGCAATCAGCCCCAGCATTTT

j_call: TRBJ1-4
d_call: TRBD1
clone_size: few
v_call: TRBV3-1/TRBV3-2
cdr3_aa: CASSQEDRGGEKLFF
cdr3_nt: TGTGCCAGCAGCCAAGAGGACAGGGGTGGAGAAAAACTGTTTTTT

j_call: TRBJ2-1
d_call: TRBD1
clone_size: -
v_call: TRBV5-1
cdr3_aa: CASSLDGQGAIEQFF
cdr3_nt: TGCGCCAGCAGCTTGGATGGACAGGGGGCTATTGAGCAGTTCTTC

j_call: TRBJ2-2
d_call: -
clone_size: -
v_call: TRBV7-5
cdr3_aa: CARSLLARAPSPNTGELFF
cdr3_nt: TGTGCCAGAAGCTTATTAGCGAGGGCGCCTTCCCCTAACACCGGGGAGCTGTTTTTT

j_call: TRBJ2-1
d_call: TRBD1
clone_size: -
v_call: TRBV15
cdr3_aa: CATSSRQGAYNEQFF
cdr3_nt: TGTGCCACCAGCAGCAGACAGGGGGCCTACAATGAGCAGTTCTTC

j_call: TRBJ2-3
d_call: -
clone_size: -
v_call: TRBV18
cdr3_aa: CASSPGLSRDTQYF
cdr3_nt: TGTGCCAGCTCACCAGGACTTAGCAGAGATACGCAGTATTTT

j_call: TRBJ2-2
d_call: TRBD1
clone_size: -
v_call: TRBV5-1
cdr3_aa: CASSLNPGQGSRELFF
cdr3_nt: TGCGCCAGCAGCTTAAATCCGGGACAGGGTTCAAGGGAGCTGTTTTTT

j_call: TRBJ2-4
d_call: -
clone_size: -
v_call: TRBV10-2
cdr3_aa: CASSESSQAKNIQYF
cdr3_nt: TGCGCCAGCAGTGAGTCGAGCCAAGCCAAAAACATTCAGTACTTC

j_call: TRBJ2-1
d_call: TRBD2
clone_size: -
v_call: TRBV27
cdr3_aa: CASSLASGYNEQFF
cdr3_nt: TGTGCCAGCAGTTTAGCTAGCGGATACAATGAGCAGTTCTTC

j_call: TRBJ1-2
d_call: TRBD1
clone_size: -
v_call: TRBV15
cdr3_aa: CATSRGTVSLYGYTF
cdr3_nt: TGTGCCACCAGCAGGGGGACAGTCAGCCTCTATGGCTACACCTTC

j_call: TRBJ1-5
d_call: -
clone_size: -
v_call: TRBV28
cdr3_aa: CASSLEEPQHF
cdr3_nt: TGTGCCAGCAGTTTAGAGGAGCCCCAGCATTTT

j_call: TRBJ2-3
d_call: TRBD2
clone_size: few
v_call: TRBV9
cdr3_aa: CASSVGGGAGVTDTQYF
cdr3_nt: TGTGCCAGCAGCGTAGGAGGGGGAGCGGGAGTTACGGATACGCAGTATTTT

j_call: TRBJ2-1
d_call: TRBD1
clone_size: -
v_call: TRBV18
cdr3_aa: CASSPQGADYNEQFF
cdr3_nt: TGTGCCAGCTCGCCCCAGGGGGCCGATTACAATGAGCAGTTCTTC

j_call: TRBJ1-5
d_call: -
clone_size: -
v_call: TRBV15
cdr3_aa: CATSPDSHSNQPQHF
cdr3_nt: TGTGCCACCAGTCCTGACTCCCATAGCAATCAGCCCCAGCATTTT

j_call: TRBJ2-6
d_call: -
clone_size: -
v_call: TRBV6-5
cdr3_aa: CASKKGSGANVLTF
cdr3_nt: TGTGCCAGCAAAAAGGGGTCTGGGGCCAACGTCCTGACTTTC

j_call: TRBJ2-2
d_call: -
clone_size: few
v_call: TRBV27
cdr3_aa: CASGIRTVDTGELFF
cdr3_nt: TGTGCCAGCGGGATTCGGACAGTCGACACCGGGGAGCTGTTTTTT

j_call: TRBJ1-2
d_call: TRBD1
clone_size: many
v_call: TRBV27
cdr3_aa: CASRRQGSPNYGYTF
cdr3_nt: TGTGCCAGCCGTCGACAGGGGTCCCCTAACTATGGCTACACCTTC

j_call: TRBJ1-1
d_call: -
clone_size: -
v_call: TRBV24-1
cdr3_aa: CATSDSMTEIGAFF
cdr3_nt: TGTGCCACCAGTGATTCCATGACAGAGATCGGAGCTTTCTTT

j_call: TRBJ2-1
d_call: -
clone_size: -
v_call: TRBV19
cdr3_aa: CASNPSRELYEQFF
cdr3_nt: TGTGCCAGTAACCCATCAAGGGAGTTGTATGAGCAGTTCTTC

j_call: TRBJ2-7
d_call: -
clone_size: -
v_call: TRBV5-6
cdr3_aa: CASSELRVYEQYF
cdr3_nt: TGTGCCAGCAGTGAACTCAGGGTCTACGAGCAGTACTTC

j_call: TRBJ2-2
d_call: -
clone_size: -
v_call: TRBV29-1
cdr3_aa: CSVEVTGVGTGELFF
cdr3_nt: TGCAGCGTTGAAGTTACGGGAGTGGGCACCGGGGAGCTGTTTTTT

j_call: TRBJ1-2
d_call: TRBD1
clone_size: -
v_call: TRBV6-5
cdr3_aa: CASSGQGYRGYTF
cdr3_nt: TGTGCCAGCAGCGGACAGGGTTATAGGGGCTACACCTTC

j_call: TRBJ2-2
d_call: -
clone_size: -
v_call: TRBV5-1
cdr3_aa: CASRTTVKNTGELFF
cdr3_nt: TGCGCCAGCAGAACGACAGTGAAAAACACCGGGGAGCTGTTTTTT

j_call: TRBJ2-1
d_call: -
clone_size: -
v_call: TRBV6-2/TRBV6-3
cdr3_aa: CASSYRDSAIYNEQFF
cdr3_nt: TGTGCCAGCAGTTACAGAGATAGCGCCATATACAATGAGCAGTTCTTC

j_call: TRBJ1-5
d_call: TRBD1
clone_size: -
v_call: TRBV19
cdr3_aa: CATRPDRGRQPQHF
cdr3_nt: TGTGCCACAAGGCCCGACAGGGGGAGGCAGCCCCAGCATTTT